The 16 T cell receptor beta chains below come from one sample, sequenced in a study of blood T cell repertoires in COVID-19. Sequencing used immunoSEQ multiplex PCR; TCRdb keeps in-frame clones, though not all of them. The sample gives some 350,000 clones, 90% of which show up once; about 6.5% is in the top ten. The sample comprised peripheral blood. The source of these receptors is a man between 18 and 29 years old with active or convalescent COVID-19.

Many counts were recorded for this clone. This chain connects TRBV4-3 to TRBJ2-7; 11 nucleotides match TRBD1. CDR1 and CDR2 (germline): LGHNA, YSLEER. The V gene end was trimmed by 0 bases and the J gene end by 6 bases; junction bases not matched to a gene: 7. The CDR3 covers 16 residues. CDR3: CASSQDSGTGGFEQYF. The CDR3 region has the DNA TGCGCCAGCAGCCAAGATAGCGGGACAGGGGGGTTCGAGCAGTACTTC.

This chain uses TRBV4-2 with TRBJ2-5, with 10 bases matching TRBD2. The V and J ends lost 0 bases and 4 bases, in that order; junction bases with no gene match: 8. There are 17 residues in the CDR3. Per the germline V gene, CDR1 is LGHNA and CDR2 is YNFKEQ. This CDR3 reads CASSQERGLANRETQYF. The CDR3 DNA reads TGTGCCAGCAGCCAAGAAAGGGGACTAGCGAATCGAGAGACCCAGTACTTC.

The chain couples TRBV6-2 or TRBV6-3 to TRBJ2-5; no definite D call. The CDR3 sequence is 11 residues long. V shed 6 bases and J shed 3 bases, with 5 bases lying between them. Per the germline V gene, CDR1 is MNHEY and CDR2 is SVGEGT. CDR3 nucleotide sequence: TGTGCCAGCAGCCGCGAAGAGACCCAGTACTTC. This translates into CASSREETQYF.

J is TRBJ2-3 and V is TRBV27; 7 bases agree with TRBD1. Germline CDR1 reads MNHEY; CDR2 reads SMNVEV (reference sequence). This CDR3 has 16 residues. The V and J ends lost 6 bases and 2 bases, in that order; junction bases with no gene match: 11. The CDR3 loop is CASSTGWGQTTDTQYF. For the CDR3, the DNA is TGTGCCAGCAGCACCGGGTGGGGACAGACCACAGATACGCAGTATTTT.

The chain couples TRBV6-6 to TRBJ1-1; TRBD1 aligns across 9 bases. The junction had 14 bases not matched to a gene; V was cut back by 5 bases and J by 4 bases. The CDR3 totals 17 residues. Germline assignment: CDR1 MNHNY and CDR2 SVGAGI (reference sequence). The CDR3 region is CASSPGQGRGVFTEAFF. The CDR3 nucleotides are TGTGCCAGCAGTCCTGGACAGGGGCGCGGGGTGTTCACTGAAGCTTTCTTT.

CDR3 region: CASSPLYAEQYF. The DNA for the CDR3 is TGTGCCAGCAGCCCCCTCTACGCCGAGCAGTACTTC. This chain connects TRBV7-9 to TRBJ2-7, with D uncertain. CDR3 length: 12 amino acids. V was clipped by 5 bases and J by 6 bases, with 11 bases between them. From germline, CDR1 is SEHNR and CDR2 FQNEAQ (reference sequence).

The V call is TRBV6-4, the J call TRBJ2-1, with 13 bases fitting TRBD2. Per germline, CDR1 MRHNA and CDR2 SNTAGT. V was pared by 3 bases and J by 10 bases, with 0 bases of the junction left unmatched. The CDR3 runs to 13 residues. In nucleotides, the CDR3 is TGTGCCAGCAGTGAGGGACTAGCGGGGGAGCAGTTCTTC. Residues: CASSEGLAGEQFF.

Note on this clone: The sample holds other DNA sequences that translate to the same CDR3. The chain carries TRBV15 and TRBJ2-1; 11 positions match TRBD2. The trim removed 1 base at V and 5 bases at J, leaving 1 base unmatched. The CDR3 has 15 residues. In germline, CDR1 is LNHNV, CDR2 YYDKDF (reference sequence). The CDR3 nucleotides are TGTGCCACCAGCAGAGGACTAGCGGGGAACAATGAGCAGTTCTTC. It encodes CATSRGLAGNNEQFF.

The rearrangement links TRBV19 to TRBJ2-5; no firm D call. The CDR3 covers 14 residues. In germline, CDR1 is LNHDA, CDR2 SQIVND (reference sequence). V lost 3 bases and J lost 2, with 10 bases in between. The CDR3 nucleotides are TGTGCCAGTAGTATCTCGCCTACTCAAGAGACCCAGTACTTC. Its translation: CASSISPTQETQYF.

CDR3 amino acids: CASSYSPESRDNLSYEQYF. The CDR3 DNA follows: TGTGCCAGCAGTTACTCGCCCGAATCTCGGGACAACCTCTCCTACGAGCAGTACTTC. This rearrangement joins TRBV6-2 or TRBV6-3 to TRBJ2-7, with D perhaps matching TRBD1 (6 bases). CDR1 and CDR2 from the germline V gene are MNHEY and SVGEGT. V gave up 0 bases and J gave up 0 bases, with 21 bases separating them. The length of the CDR3 is 19 residues.

The chain employs TRBV28 and TRBJ2-7; a weak D match, TRBD1 (5 bases). The V gene lost 5 bases and the J gene lost 0 bases, with 14 bases spanning the gap. The CDR3 has 15 amino acids. Germline CDR1 MDHEN, CDR2 SYDVKM. The CDR3 nucleotides are TGTGCCAGCAGTCTTCGACAGAAAGTCTCCTACGAGCAGTACTTC. As protein: CASSLRQKVSYEQYF.

The gene calls are TRBV11-3 and TRBJ2-1; TRBD2 is a possible D gene (5 bases). Trimming stripped 2 bases from V and 0 bases from J, with 8 bases between. CDR1 is SGHNT, CDR2 YENEEA, per germline. The CDR3 is 15 residues long. The CDR3 DNA follows: TGTGCCAGCAGCTTACGTACTAGCTCCTACAATGAGCAGTTCTTC. It is translated as CASSLRTSSYNEQFF.

This clone was seen more than once but under ten times. The gene calls are TRBV5-4 and TRBJ2-3; maybe TRBD2 (6 bases). Looked up from germline, CDR1 is SGHNT and CDR2 is YYREEE (reference sequence). Trimming took 0 bases from V and 3 from J, leaving 20 bases between them. The CDR3 sequence is 18 residues long. The CDR3: CASSLGVGSGAETDTQYF. CDR3 nucleotides: TGTGCCAGCAGCTTGGGAGTCGGTAGCGGCGCTGAAACAGATACGCAGTATTTT.

The V and J genes are TRBV19 and TRBJ2-2; 8 bases are a match to TRBD1. V trimming: 5 bases; J trimming: 1 base; junction bases outside the gene matches: 6. The germline CDR1 and CDR2 sequences are LNHDA and SQIVND (reference sequence). This CDR3 has 16 amino acids. The CDR3 DNA sequence: TGTGCCAGTAGTCTTTCCGGGACAGGGAACACCGGGGAGCTGTTTTTT. Residues: CASSLSGTGNTGELFF. Full variable domain (remainder filled in from reference TRBV19 and TRBJ2-2): DGGITQSPKYLFRKEGQNVTLSCEQNLNHDAMYWYRQDPGQGLRLIYYSQIVNDFQKGDIAEGYSVSREKKESFPLTVTSAQKNPTAFYLCASSLSGTGNTGELFFGEGSRLTVL.

The genes are TRBV5-1 and TRBJ1-1, with a possible D match to TRBD1 (6 bases). Germline V gives CDR1 SGHRS, CDR2 YFSETQ. The CDR3 covers 14 residues. V was trimmed by 4 bases and J by 2 bases, leaving 12 bases between them. In nucleotides, the CDR3 is TGCGCCAGCAGCAAGGGGGAGGGCAACACTGAAGCTTTCTTT. Its translation is CASSKGEGNTEAFF.

This chain connects TRBV6-5 to TRBJ1-5; D call uncertain. CDR3 size: 14 residues. Germline-derived CDR1 and CDR2 are MNHEY and SVGAGI. V shed 0 bases and J shed 3 bases, with 6 bases lying between them. CDR3: CASSYSADNQPQHF. CDR3 DNA: TGTGCCAGCAGTTACTCGGCAGACAATCAGCCCCAGCATTTT.